There are a few counts of the clone carrying this TCR beta chain. What it binds is not known. The data are from a study of T cells in Graves' hyperthyroidism and ophthalmopathy. General study findings and limits: In the analysis, a 13 V-J model separated ophthalmopathy from stable hyperthyroidism. Before onset, by a median of about seven months, the model predicted ophthalmopathy.

Authors of the study amplified TCR beta CDR3 regions from RNA transcripts. First-round RT-PCR of the TCR CDR3 relied on the HTBI primer set. From the multiplex PCR reads, TCRdb called clonotypes with MiXCR, one entry per CDR3 protein. Here the sample spans 750,000 to 900,000 distinct CDR3 sequences, over 35% being singletons. Patients were excluded for uncontrolled infection, other autoimmune disease, pregnancy or lactation. Every diagnosis used clinical symptoms, serum thyroxine and TRAb, thyroid ultrasound and orbital computed tomography. What was sequenced was blood. The sequence was obtained from a man aged 18 to 29 with Graves' hyperthyroidism.

CDR3 sequence: CASSLIGGGEQYF. The CDR3 bases are TGTGCCAGCAGCTTAATAGGAGGGGGCGAGCAGTACTTC. The chain has TRBV7-6 and TRBJ2-7; D is tentatively TRBD1 or TRBD2 (6 bases each). Trimming left V 2 bases short and J 6 bases short, with 11 bases between. Germline values: CDR1 SGHVS, CDR2 FNYEAQ. CDR3 length equals 13 residues.